This T cell receptor (beta chain) was sequenced for a study of immune heterogeneity within non-small cell lung tumors (dated by TCRdb to 2017 to 2018). In the study overall: Histology comprised a handful of squamous cell carcinomas, 9 to 11 non-squamous carcinomas and 1 tumor not otherwise specified. The study combined whole-exome sequencing, RNA-seq and TCR beta repertoire sequencing of multiple spatially distinct regions from each NSCLC tumor to examine intratumoral immune heterogeneity. TCR repertoires were analyzed from around 57 tumor loci of roughly 14 patients, whereas transcriptome data were available for only 44 loci from about a dozen patients. Binding of neoantigens to the HLA alleles of each patient was predicted with netMHCpan-3.0 for mutant peptides of 8 to 11 amino acids.

The CDR3 starts with the cysteine, ends with the phenylalanine, and has 13 residues. The CDR3 DNA has 39 bases and is translated from base 1. V is pared back by 3 bases and J by 4 bases, with 9 bases lying between the germline termini. CDR1 MNHNS and CDR2 SASEGT were looked up in the germline V gene. The TCR beta CDR3 region was amplified with a multiplex PCR system whose first round of approximately 11 cycles used 32 V-gene forward primers and 13 J-gene reverse primers. The first PCR round used a QIAGEN Multiplex PCR Kit, and the primer sequences were filed in Chinese patent CN105087789A. Illumina universal primers were added in a second PCR round performed with the Phusion High-Fidelity PCR Kit. TCR libraries were paired-end sequenced at 151 bp read length on the Illumina HiSeq X Ten platform. Turning to the authors' computational methods: Cutadapt was used to discard reads without multiplex PCR primers, PEAR merged the read pairs, and MiXCR with default settings called the CDR3 regions. Repertoire diversity was assessed by Shannon entropy, and clonality was calculated as one minus the Shannon entropy divided by the ln of the count of productive unique sequences. Dominant or high-frequency T-cell clones were defined as clonotypes at frequencies of at least 0.5%. In TCRdb, the public reads were trimmed at Q25 with fastp and aligned with MiXCR, with productive beta chains retained. Rows with a matching CDR3 protein are joined into one entry that keeps the most common DNA and genes. The V and J calls come from TCRdb's annotation, not from the publication. In all, the sample holds around 3,000 distinct CDR3 sequences, and roughly a quarter of those were seen once. The ten biggest clones cover 8% to 13% of the sample.

Summary of the overall study and its limitations: Individual patients mostly had different high-frequency TCR beta clonotypes. Local T-cell repertoire clonality showed a statistically significant but moderate positive correlation with local tumor mutational burden (R around 0.35). Identical dominant CDR3B clonotypes recurred across loci within a patient, yet different tumor locations also harbored unique high-frequency clones.

For the TCR template, genomic DNA was extracted from bulk tumor tissue, and approximately 600 ng of gDNA was amplified for each sample. Multiple biopsies per primary tumor were taken during surgery, spaced as far apart as possible within the tumor mass. The study cohort was described as untreated, and patients were newly diagnosed NSCLC cases undergoing curative surgery. The donor group was made up of 15 newly diagnosed non-small cell lung cancer patients undergoing surgery with curative intent. The resected tumor masses were reviewed by two independent pathologists. Only high-quality DNA and RNA samples were carried forward to sequencing. This clonotype was counted only a few times. Its antigen remains unidentified. No per-base quality is available; no much larger clone lies one base away.

Sequencing was carried out using lung tumor tissue. The clonotype originates from a man aged 55 to 69 with non-small cell lung cancer. The chain employs TRBV6-1 and TRBJ2-5, and perhaps TRBD1 as D gene, on 5 matching bases. The CDR3 protein is CASSDDRGETQYF. The DNA sequence follows: TGTGCCAGCAGTGATGATAGGGGAGAGACCCAGTACTTC.